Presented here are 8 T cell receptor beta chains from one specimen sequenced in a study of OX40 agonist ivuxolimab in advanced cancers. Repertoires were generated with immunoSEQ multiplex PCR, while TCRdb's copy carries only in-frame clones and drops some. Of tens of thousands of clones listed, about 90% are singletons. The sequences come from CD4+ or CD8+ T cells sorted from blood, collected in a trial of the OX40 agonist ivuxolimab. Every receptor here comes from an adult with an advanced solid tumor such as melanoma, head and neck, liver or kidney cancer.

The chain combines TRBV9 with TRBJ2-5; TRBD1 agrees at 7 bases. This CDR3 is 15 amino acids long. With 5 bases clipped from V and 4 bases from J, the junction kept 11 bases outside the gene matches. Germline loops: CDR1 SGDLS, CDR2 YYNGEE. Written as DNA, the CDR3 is TGTGCCAGCAGAAGGGGACAGAATAGTGGAGAGACCCAGTACTTC. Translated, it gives CASRRGQNSGETQYF.

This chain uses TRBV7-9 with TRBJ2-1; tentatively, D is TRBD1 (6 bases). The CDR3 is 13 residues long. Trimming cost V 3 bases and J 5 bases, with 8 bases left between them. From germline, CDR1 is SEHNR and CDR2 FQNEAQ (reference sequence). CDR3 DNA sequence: TGTGCCAGCAGCTTTCGGACAGACAATGAGCAGTTCTTC. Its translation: CASSFRTDNEQFF.

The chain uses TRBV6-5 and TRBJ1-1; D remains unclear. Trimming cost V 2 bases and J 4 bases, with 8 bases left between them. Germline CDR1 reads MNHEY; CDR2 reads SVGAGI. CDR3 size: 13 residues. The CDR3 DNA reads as TGTGCCAGCAGTTACATACAGTTCACTGAAGCTTTCTTT. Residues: CASSYIQFTEAFF.

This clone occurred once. The CDR3 sequence: CASSSTGTGGELFF. CDR3 DNA sequence: TGTGCCAGCAGCTCGACAGGGACGGGCGGGGAGCTGTTTTTT. The rearrangement uses TRBV7-3 and TRBJ2-2; 7 nucleotides line up with TRBD1. This CDR3 comprises 14 residues. With V trimmed by 4 bases and J by 7 bases, 6 bases remained unmatched. Looked up from germline, CDR1 is SGHTA and CDR2 is FQGTGA.

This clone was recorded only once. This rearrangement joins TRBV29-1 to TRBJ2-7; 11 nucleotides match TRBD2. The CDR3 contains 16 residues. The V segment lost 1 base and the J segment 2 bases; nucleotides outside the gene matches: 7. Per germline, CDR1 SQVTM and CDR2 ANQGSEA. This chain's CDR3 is CSVEGGVAGGPYEQYF. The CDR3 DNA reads TGCAGCGTTGAAGGTGGGGTAGCGGGAGGGCCCTACGAGCAGTACTTC.

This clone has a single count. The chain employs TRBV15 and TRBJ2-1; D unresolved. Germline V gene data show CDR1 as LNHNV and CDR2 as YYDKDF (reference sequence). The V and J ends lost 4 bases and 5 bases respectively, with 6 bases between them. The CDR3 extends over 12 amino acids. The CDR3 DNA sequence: TGTGCCACCAGCAACACGGACAATGAGCAGTTCTTC. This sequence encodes CATSNTDNEQFF.

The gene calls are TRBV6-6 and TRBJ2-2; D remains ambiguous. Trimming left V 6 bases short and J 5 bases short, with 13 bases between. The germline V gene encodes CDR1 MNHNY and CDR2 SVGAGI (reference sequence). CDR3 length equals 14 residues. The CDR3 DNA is TGTGCCAGCAGCCCGATCGCCGGGACCGGGGAGCTGTTTTTT. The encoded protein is CASSPIAGTGELFF.

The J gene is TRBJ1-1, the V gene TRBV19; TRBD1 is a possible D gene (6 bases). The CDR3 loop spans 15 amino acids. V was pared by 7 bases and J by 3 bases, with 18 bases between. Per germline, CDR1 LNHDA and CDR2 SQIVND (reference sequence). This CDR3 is CASTRPSGVHTEAFF. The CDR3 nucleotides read TGTGCCAGTACGCGCCCCTCAGGGGTTCACACTGAAGCTTTCTTT.